This T cell receptor beta chain was sequenced in a study of Graves' ophthalmopathy and Graves' hyperthyroidism. In donors with ophthalmopathy, activity was moderate-to-severe, with CAS ≥3, NOSPECS ≥4 and duration under 3 months. Clinical symptoms, serum thyroxine, TRAb, thyroid ultrasound and orbital computed tomography determined diagnosis. The CDR3 has 8 amino acids, counting both end residues. CDR1 is SGHAT and CDR2 is FQNNGV in the germline V gene. As to this clonotype: It is likely a read error, because the conserved phenylalanine at the end of the CDR3 is missing. The limits of the CDR3 on the DNA are not certain, so only TCRdb's listed CDR3 is given.

As the template, RNA transcripts were used to amplify TCR beta CDR3 regions. The authors performed first-round RT-PCR with HTBI primers and then a second-round multiplex PCR. TCRdb reprocessed the multiplex PCR reads with MiXCR, giving one entry per CDR3 protein. This table holds about 740,000 distinct CDR3 sequences, approximately 40% found once. The clonotype comes from an adult man with Graves' ophthalmopathy. The chain has TRBV11-2 and TRBJ2-5. Sequencing was done on a sample of peripheral blood. The CDR3 reads CASSLAYV.